These 27 T cell receptor beta chains were all obtained from the same sample, sequenced in a study of monozygotic twins with inflammatory bowel disease. TCRdb re-called the 5' RACE reads, yielding one record per CDR3 amino acid sequence without DNA. This sample lists approximately 420,000 distinct CDR3 sequences; its ten largest clones have 2% to 3%. Sequenced sample: blood. The receptors were gathered from a human donor with ulcerative colitis or Crohn's disease, or a healthy co-twin of an affected twin (not recorded which).

The chain joins TRBV11-2 to TRBJ2-7; TCRdb gives TRBD1 as the D gene, but with no DNA this cannot be confirmed. This CDR3 is built from 16 residues. Germline lookup yields CDR1 SGHAT and CDR2 FQNNGV. CDR3 in amino acids: CASSRSGTFSSYEQYF. Based on the CDR3 plus reference TRBV11-2 and TRBJ2-7, the full variable domain is EAGVAQSPRYKIIEKRQSVAFWCNPISGHATLYWYQQILGQGPKLLIQFQNNGVVDDSQLPKDRFSAERLKGVDSTLKIQPAKLEDSAVYLCASSRSGTFSSYEQYFGPGTRLTVT.

The chain joins TRBV6-1 to TRBJ2-2; TCRdb gives TRBD1 as the D gene, but with no DNA this cannot be confirmed. This CDR3 region has 14 residues. Germline CDR1 MNHNS, CDR2 SASEGT. CDR3 in amino acids: CASSPGTATGELFF.

V usage is TRBV9 and J usage is TRBJ2-7; TCRdb indicates TRBD1, and absent DNA this call remains unverified. The germline V gene encodes CDR1 SGDLS and CDR2 YYNGEE. This CDR3 has 14 amino acids. CDR3 loop: CASSVGQGKAEQYF.

The chain joins TRBV20-1 to TRBJ1-2; the D gene TCRdb calls, TRBD1, cannot be checked with no DNA. The CDR3 has 12 residues. CDR1 is DFQATT and CDR2 is SNEGSKA in the germline V gene (reference sequence). CDR3: CSGPGQGLGYTF.

The V call is TRBV7-9, the J call TRBJ2-2; TCRdb reports TRBD2, a call that lacks DNA to check it against. The CDR3 runs 14 residues. CDR1 is SEHNR and CDR2 is FQNEAQ in the germline V gene (reference sequence). CDR3 loop: CASSLGLVVGELFF.

CDR3 residues: CAIRQGTERWGNEQFF. This chain joins TRBV10-3 and TRBJ2-1; the D call of TRBD1 rests on TCRdb alone, since no DNA is present to check it. The CDR3 has 16 residues. Germline V gene lookup returns CDR1 ENHRY and CDR2 SYGVKD.

The chain joins TRBV28 to TRBJ2-1; the TCRdb D gene call, TRBD2, has no DNA to confirm it. Germline V gives CDR1 MDHEN, CDR2 SYDVKM. There are 19 residues in the CDR3. CDR3 amino acids: CASSLPLFSGSPPYNEQFF.

The gene calls are TRBV2 and TRBJ2-5; the D gene TCRdb calls, TRBD2, cannot be checked with no DNA. Germline V gives CDR1 SNHLY, CDR2 FYNNEI. This CDR3 spans 17 amino acids. The CDR3 region is CASSEALAGSGLETQYF. Supplemented by reference TRBV2 and TRBJ2-5, the full variable domain reads EPEVTQTPSHQVTQMGQEVILRCVPISNHLYFYWYRQILGQKVEFLVSFYNNEISEKSEIFDDQFSVERPDGSNFTLKIRSTKLEDSAMYFCASSEALAGSGLETQYFGPGTRLLVL.

The gene calls are TRBV11-2 and TRBJ2-1; absent DNA, TCRdb's TRBD2 call cannot be checked. The germline CDR1 and CDR2 sequences are SGHAT and FQNNGV. The CDR3 runs 14 residues. This chain's CDR3 is CASSSQRDYNEQFF.

The V gene is TRBV19, the J gene TRBJ2-5; TCRdb returns TRBD2, unconfirmable since there is no DNA. In germline, CDR1 is LNHDA, CDR2 SQIVND (reference sequence). The CDR3 consists of 15 residues. The CDR3 loop reads CASSRLAGEPETQYF. Supplemented by reference TRBV19 and TRBJ2-5, the full variable domain reads DGGITQSPKYLFRKEGQNVTLSCEQNLNHDAMYWYRQDPGQGLRLIYYSQIVNDFQKGDIAEGYSVSREKKESFPLTVTSAQKNPTAFYLCASSRLAGEPETQYFGPGTRLLVL.

The J gene is TRBJ2-2, the V gene TRBV11-2. CDR3 length: 16 residues. Germline loops: CDR1 SGHAT, CDR2 FQNNGV. The CDR3 spells CASSSPGQRNTGELFF.

V gene TRBV11-3 combines with J gene TRBJ2-1; lacking DNA, the TRBD2 call made by TCRdb goes unchecked. Germline lookup yields CDR1 SGHNT and CDR2 YENEEA. The CDR3 runs to 18 residues. The CDR3 region is CASSLDSGSSRSYNEQFF.

CDR3 in amino acids: CASSSEGARSEAFF. This rearrangement joins TRBV3-1 to TRBJ1-1; without DNA, the TCRdb call of TRBD1 cannot be checked. Looked up from germline, CDR1 is LGHDT and CDR2 is YNNKEL (reference sequence). CDR3 length: 14 residues.

J is TRBJ2-3 and V is TRBV28; as DNA is missing, the TRBD1 call by TCRdb cannot be tested. Germline V gene data show CDR1 as MDHEN and CDR2 as SYDVKM. The CDR3 has 12 amino acids. This chain's CDR3 is CASIGTGSTQYF. The full variable domain, in which reference TRBV28 and TRBJ2-3 provide the parts outside the CDR3, is DVKVTQSSRYLVKRTGEKVFLECVQDMDHENMFWYRQDPGLGLRLIYFSYDVKMKEKGDIPEGYSVSREKKERFSLILESASTNQTSMYLCASIGTGSTQYFGPGTRLTVL.

The chain is built from TRBV5-1 and TRBJ2-7; the D gene TCRdb calls, TRBD2, cannot be checked with no DNA. CDR1 and CDR2 from the germline V gene are SGHRS and YFSETQ. The CDR3 spans 15 residues. This chain's CDR3 is CASRLTSGTNYEQYF.

The chain uses TRBV12-3 or TRBV12-4 and TRBJ2-1; lacking DNA, the TRBD1 call made by TCRdb goes unchecked. The CDR3 has 18 residues. CDR3 sequence reads: CASSLNLYGGRWSDEQFF.

The rearrangement uses TRBV5-1 and TRBJ2-3; TCRdb names TRBD2, which stays unverified in the absence of DNA. The length of the CDR3 is 16 residues. Germline assignment: CDR1 SGHRS and CDR2 YFSETQ. The CDR3 sequence is CASSLEGRSGTDTQYF.

The chain couples TRBV5-4 to TRBJ1-1; TCRdb proposes TRBD1, but this gene call is untestable without DNA. CDR3 length equals 13 residues. Germline-derived CDR1 and CDR2 are SGHNT and YYREEE (reference sequence). The chain's CDR3 is CASSYSGIAEAFF.

This chain joins TRBV11-1 and TRBJ2-3; TCRdb selects TRBD2, and the lack of DNA leaves this call unchecked. Germline values: CDR1 SGHAT, CDR2 FQDESV (reference sequence). The CDR3 covers 18 residues. CDR3 region: CASSPALGTTSIPDTQYF.

The gene calls are TRBV4-2 and TRBJ2-5; TCRdb indicates TRBD2, and absent DNA this call remains unverified. The CDR3 sequence is 17 residues long. Per germline, CDR1 LGHNA and CDR2 YNFKEQ. Here the CDR3 reads CASSQRETSGGGETQYF.

J is TRBJ1-6 and V is TRBV6-1; with no DNA, the TCRdb D assignment of TRBD1 cannot be verified. The CDR3 is made up of 17 amino acids. Germline lookup yields CDR1 MNHNS and CDR2 SASEGT. The CDR3 protein is CASSITGRGSYNSPLHF.

The chain joins TRBV18 to TRBJ2-3; TCRdb names TRBD1, which stays unverified in the absence of DNA. This CDR3 spans 14 amino acids. Germline CDR1 reads KGHSH; CDR2 reads LQKENI. The CDR3 protein is CASSPPGTRATQYF. Supplemented by reference TRBV18 and TRBJ2-3, the full variable domain reads NAGVMQNPRHLVRRRGQEARLRCSPMKGHSHVYWYRQLPEEGLKFMVYLQKENIIDESGMPKERFSAEFPKEGPSILRIQQVVRGDSAAYFCASSPPGTRATQYFGPGTRLTVL.

This CDR3 reads CSVGSGANVLTF. This chain connects TRBV29-1 to TRBJ2-6. The CDR3 length is 12 residues. Looked up from germline, CDR1 is SQVTM and CDR2 is ANQGSEA.

V is TRBV7-2 and J is TRBJ2-7; TCRdb's D call, TRBD1, is unchecked because there is no DNA. CDR3 length: 16 amino acids. Looked up from germline, CDR1 is SGHTA and CDR2 is FQGNSA. CDR3 loop: CASRRTSGAESYEQYF.

This chain joins TRBV5-1 and TRBJ1-1. Germline V gives CDR1 SGHRS, CDR2 YFSETQ. The CDR3 consists of 14 residues. CDR3 residues: CASSPRPENTEAFF. The full variable domain, its missing parts supplied by reference TRBV5-1 and TRBJ1-1, is KAGVTQTPRYLIKTRGQQVTLSCSPISGHRSVSWYQQTPGQGLQFLFEYFSETQRNKGNFPGRFSGRQFSNSRSEMNVSTLELGDSALYLCASSPRPENTEAFFGQGTRLTVV.

The chain's CDR3 is CASSPRLAGGMTYPDTQYF. This chain connects TRBV6-4 to TRBJ2-3; without DNA, the TCRdb call of TRBD2 cannot be checked. This CDR3 comprises 19 residues. Germline-derived CDR1 and CDR2 are MRHNA and SNTAGT.

The chain combines TRBV7-9 with TRBJ1-6. The length of the CDR3 is 15 residues. Germline loops: CDR1 SEHNR, CDR2 FQNEAQ (reference sequence). The CDR3 protein is CASNRLSSYNSPLHF.